These 4 T cell receptor beta chains came from one sample sequenced in a study of cytomegalovirus exposure and HLA in healthy donors. The primer mix had 60 Vbeta and 13 Jbeta primers. Sequencing used immunoSEQ multiplex PCR; TCRdb keeps in-frame clones, though not all of them. Among 130,000 or so clones listed, 60% to 85% were seen once. The sequenced sample consisted of PBMCs. The receptors were gathered from a man between 35 and 55 years old in good health and CMV-seronegative.

V usage is TRBV15 and J usage is TRBJ2-7; TRBD2 aligns across 9 bases. Per the germline V gene, CDR1 is LNHNV and CDR2 is YYDKDF (reference sequence). This CDR3 region has 17 residues. V shed 0 bases and J 5 bases; nucleotides not matched to a gene: 11. The CDR3 coding sequence is TGTGCCACCAGCAGAGACCTCCGGACTAGCGATGAAAACGAGCAGTACTTC. Its translation is CATSRDLRTSDENEQYF.

The chain has TRBV10-2 and TRBJ2-7; D uncertain. Deletions cut 7 bases from V and 3 bases from J, with 10 bases between. CDR3 size: 12 residues. Germline V gene data show CDR1 as WSHSY and CDR2 as SAAADI. The CDR3 sequence: CASTQVLYEQYF. DNA for the CDR3: TGCGCCAGCACTCAGGTGCTCTACGAGCAGTACTTC.

The rearrangement joins TRBV7-6 to TRBJ2-5; a possible D gene is TRBD2 (5 bases). The CDR3 is 16 amino acids. Trimming removed 1 base at V and 1 base at J, with 13 bases between. Germline CDR1 reads SGHVS; CDR2 reads FNYEAQ. The CDR3: CASSLVGRETQETQYF. CDR3 DNA: TGTGCCAGCAGCTTAGTTGGGAGAGAAACCCAAGAGACCCAGTACTTC. Full variable domain (remainder filled in from reference TRBV7-6 and TRBJ2-5): GAGVSQSPRYKVTKRGQDVALRCDPISGHVSLYWYRQALGQGPEFLTYFNYEAQQDKSGLPNDRFSAERPEGSISTLTIQRTEQRDSAMYRCASSLVGRETQETQYFGPGTRLLVL.

V and J are TRBV7-8 and TRBJ2-5; 7 bases map to TRBD2. The J call may be mistaken, given a closer DNA end match to TRBJ2-7. This CDR3 region has 16 residues. Germline V gene data show CDR1 as SGHVS and CDR2 as FQNEAQ. The CDR3 spells CASSSDDRDYTYEQYF. The CDR3 DNA reads TGTGCCAGCAGCTCGGACGACCGGGACTACACCTACGAGCAGTACTTC.